This T cell receptor beta chain appears in the sequencing data of a study of Graves' ophthalmopathy and Graves' hyperthyroidism. The CDR3 contains 13 residues. Between the trimmed V and J ends, which lost 2 bases and 2 bases, there was a span of 6 bases. CDR1 is DFQATT, CDR2 SNEGSKA, per germline (reference sequence). Notes on this clonotype: Antigen: not known.

General observations from the study: Clonotypes were expanded in thyroid at above 0.001 frequency, and most also appeared in blood.

CDR3 regions of TCR beta were amplified from RNA transcripts. The first round was an RT-PCR with HTBI primers, and the second round was a multiplex PCR. TCRdb analysed the multiplex PCR reads with MiXCR anew, one entry per CDR3 protein. The sample includes hundreds of thousands of distinct CDR3 sequences, more than 40% of them seen just once. Sequences were obtained from peripheral blood. The chain uses TRBV20-1 and TRBJ2-2, with a possible D match to TRBD2 (5 bases). The TCR originated in an adult man with Graves' ophthalmopathy. CDR3 sequence (DNA): TGCAGTGCTAGACGGGGAAACACCGGGGAGCTGTTTTTT. Translated, it gives CSARRGNTGELFF.